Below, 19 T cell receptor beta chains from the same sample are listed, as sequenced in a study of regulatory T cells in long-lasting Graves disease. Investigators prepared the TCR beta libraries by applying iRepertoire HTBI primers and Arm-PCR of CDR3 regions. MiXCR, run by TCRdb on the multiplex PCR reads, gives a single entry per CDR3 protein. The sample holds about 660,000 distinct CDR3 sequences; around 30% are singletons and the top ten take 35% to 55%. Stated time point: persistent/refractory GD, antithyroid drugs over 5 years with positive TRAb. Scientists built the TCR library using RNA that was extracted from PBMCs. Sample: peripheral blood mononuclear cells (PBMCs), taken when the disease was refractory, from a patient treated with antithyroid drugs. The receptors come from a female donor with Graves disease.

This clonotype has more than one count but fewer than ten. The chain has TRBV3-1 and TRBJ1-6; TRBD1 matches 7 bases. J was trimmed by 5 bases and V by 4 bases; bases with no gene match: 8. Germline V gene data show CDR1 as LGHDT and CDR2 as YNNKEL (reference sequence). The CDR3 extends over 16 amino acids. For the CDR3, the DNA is TGTGCCAGCAGCCTAGCCGGGACAGCTGATAATTCACCCCTCCACTTT. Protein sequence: CASSLAGTADNSPLHF.

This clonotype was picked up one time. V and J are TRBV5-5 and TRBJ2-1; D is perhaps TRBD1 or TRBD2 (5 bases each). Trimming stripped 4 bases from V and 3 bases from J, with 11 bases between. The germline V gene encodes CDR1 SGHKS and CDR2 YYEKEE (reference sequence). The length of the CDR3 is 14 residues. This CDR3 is CASSPGAVYNEQFF. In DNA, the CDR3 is TGTGCCAGCAGCCCCGGGGCGGTCTACAATGAGCAGTTCTTC.

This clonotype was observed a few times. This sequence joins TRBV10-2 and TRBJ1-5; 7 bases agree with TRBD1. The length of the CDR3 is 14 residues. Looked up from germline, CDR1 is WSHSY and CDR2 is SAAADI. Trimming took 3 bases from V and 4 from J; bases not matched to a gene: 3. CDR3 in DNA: TGCGCCAGCAGTGAAACAGGGGTAAATCAGCCCCAGCATTTT. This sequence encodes CASSETGVNQPQHF.

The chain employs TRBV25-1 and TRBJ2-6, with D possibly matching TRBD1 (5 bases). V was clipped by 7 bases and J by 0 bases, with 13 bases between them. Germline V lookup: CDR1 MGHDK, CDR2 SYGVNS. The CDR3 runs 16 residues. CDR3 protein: CASTEGRASGANVLTF. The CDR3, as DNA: TGTGCCAGCACCGAAGGCAGGGCCTCTGGGGCCAACGTCCTGACTTTC.

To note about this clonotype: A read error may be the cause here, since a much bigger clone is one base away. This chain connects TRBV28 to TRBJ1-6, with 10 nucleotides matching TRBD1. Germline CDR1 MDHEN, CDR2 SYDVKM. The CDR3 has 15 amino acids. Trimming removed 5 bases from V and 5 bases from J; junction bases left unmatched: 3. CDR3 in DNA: TGTGCCAGCAGTACCGGACAGGGGGATAATTCACCCCTCCACTTT. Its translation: CASSTGQGDNSPLHF.

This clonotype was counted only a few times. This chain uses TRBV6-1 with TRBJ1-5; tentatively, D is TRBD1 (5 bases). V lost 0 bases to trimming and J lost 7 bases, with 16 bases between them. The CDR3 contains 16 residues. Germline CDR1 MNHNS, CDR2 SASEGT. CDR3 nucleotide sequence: TGTGCCAGCAGTGAAGCCTGGGGGAGTATCCCCCAGCCCCAGCATTTT. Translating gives CASSEAWGSIPQPQHF.

The DNA of the CDR3 is TGTGCCAGCAGTTTAGCGAAGGGAGTGGATTCACCCCTCCACTTT. It specifies CASSLAKGVDSPLHF. The rearrangement links TRBV12-3 or TRBV12-4 to TRBJ1-6, with D unclear. The CDR3 runs 15 residues. The V end was cut by 0 bases, the J end by 8 bases, with 11 bases between.

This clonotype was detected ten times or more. The CDR3, as DNA: TGTGCCAGCAGTCCGGCGGGAGGGCCGGGGGAGCAGTACTTC. Amino acids: CASSPAGGPGEQYF. The chain combines TRBV28 with TRBJ2-7; 9 nucleotides agree with TRBD2. The CDR3 sequence is 14 residues long. Germline CDR1 reads MDHEN; CDR2 reads SYDVKM. Losses at the gene ends were 5 bases for V and 7 bases for J; bases not matched to a gene: 9.

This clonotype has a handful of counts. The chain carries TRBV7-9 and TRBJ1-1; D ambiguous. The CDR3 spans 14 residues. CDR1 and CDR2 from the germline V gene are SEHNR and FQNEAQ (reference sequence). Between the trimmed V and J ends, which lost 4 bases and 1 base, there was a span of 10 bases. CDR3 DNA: TGTGCCAGCAGCTCAGCGCCGAGGAACACTGAAGCTTTCTTT. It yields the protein CASSSAPRNTEAFF.

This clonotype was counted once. In nucleotides, the CDR3 is TGTGCCAGCAGTCGACGAACGGGACTAGCGGGAGATTACAATGAGCAGTTCTTC. This sequence encodes CASSRRTGLAGDYNEQFF. The chain couples TRBV27 to TRBJ2-1; 14 bases are a match to TRBD2. Germline-derived CDR1 and CDR2 are MNHEY and SMNVEV (reference sequence). J lost 4 bases, V lost 5 bases, and 10 bases had no gene match. CDR3 length: 18 amino acids.

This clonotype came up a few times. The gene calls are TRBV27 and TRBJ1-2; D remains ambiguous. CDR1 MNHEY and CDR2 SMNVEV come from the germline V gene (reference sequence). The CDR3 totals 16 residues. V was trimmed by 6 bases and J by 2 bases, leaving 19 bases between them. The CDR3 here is CASRTIGRKNNYGYTF. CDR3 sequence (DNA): TGTGCCAGCAGAACGATTGGGAGAAAAAACAACTATGGCTACACCTTC.

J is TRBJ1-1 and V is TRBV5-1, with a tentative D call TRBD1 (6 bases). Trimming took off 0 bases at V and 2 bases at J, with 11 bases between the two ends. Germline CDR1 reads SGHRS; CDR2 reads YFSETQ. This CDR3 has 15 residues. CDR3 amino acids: CASSLAGQTNTEAFF. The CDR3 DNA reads TGCGCCAGCAGCTTGGCCGGACAGACTAACACTGAAGCTTTCTTT.

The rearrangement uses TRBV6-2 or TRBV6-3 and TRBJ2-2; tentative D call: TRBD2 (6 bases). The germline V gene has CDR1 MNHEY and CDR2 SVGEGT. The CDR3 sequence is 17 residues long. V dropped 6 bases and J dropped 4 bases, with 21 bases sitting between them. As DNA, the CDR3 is TGTGCCAGCAGCCTCCTCCTACGGGAGTGGGGCACCGGGGAGCTGTTTTTT. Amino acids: CASSLLLREWGTGELFF.

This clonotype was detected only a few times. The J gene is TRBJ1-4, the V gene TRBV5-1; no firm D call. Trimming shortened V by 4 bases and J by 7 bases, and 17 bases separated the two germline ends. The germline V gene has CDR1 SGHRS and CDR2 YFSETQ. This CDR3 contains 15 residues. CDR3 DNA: TGCGCCAGCAGCGTGGCCGGGATTTCAGGTGAAAAACTGTTTTTT. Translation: CASSVAGISGEKLFF.

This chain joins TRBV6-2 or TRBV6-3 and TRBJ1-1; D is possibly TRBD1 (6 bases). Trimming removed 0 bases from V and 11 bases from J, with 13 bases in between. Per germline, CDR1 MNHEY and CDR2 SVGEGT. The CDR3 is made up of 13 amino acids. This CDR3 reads CASSYSARGFAFF. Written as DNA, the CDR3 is TGTGCCAGCAGTTACTCCGCCAGGGGATTTGCTTTCTTT.

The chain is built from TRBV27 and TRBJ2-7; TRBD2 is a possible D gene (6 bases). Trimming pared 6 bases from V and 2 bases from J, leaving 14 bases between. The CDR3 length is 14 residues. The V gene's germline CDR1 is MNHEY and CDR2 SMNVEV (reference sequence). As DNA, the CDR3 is TGTGCCAGCAGCCCCCATCGGGGGACCTACGAGCAGTACTTC. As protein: CASSPHRGTYEQYF.

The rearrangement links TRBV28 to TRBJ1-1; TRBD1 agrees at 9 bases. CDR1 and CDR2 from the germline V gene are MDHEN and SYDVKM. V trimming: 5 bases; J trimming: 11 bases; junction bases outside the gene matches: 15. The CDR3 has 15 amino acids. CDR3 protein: CASSPPGQGALGAFF. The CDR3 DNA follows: TGTGCCAGCAGTCCTCCGGGACAGGGAGCCCTTGGGGCTTTCTTT.

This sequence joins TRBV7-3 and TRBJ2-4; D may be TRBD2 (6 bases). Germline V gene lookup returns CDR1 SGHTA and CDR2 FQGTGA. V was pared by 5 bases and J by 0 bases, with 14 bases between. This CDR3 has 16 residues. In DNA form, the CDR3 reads TGTGCCAGCAGCCCCCGACCCGGGGGAGCCAAAAACATTCAGTACTTC. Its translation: CASSPRPGGAKNIQYF.

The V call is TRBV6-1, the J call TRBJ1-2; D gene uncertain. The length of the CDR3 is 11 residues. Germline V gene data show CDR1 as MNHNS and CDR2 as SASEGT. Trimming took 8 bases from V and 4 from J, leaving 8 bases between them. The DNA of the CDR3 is TGTGCCAGCGCAATTGGCTATGGCTACACCTTC. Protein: CASAIGYGYTF.